This T cell receptor beta chain derives from a study of monozygotic twins with inflammatory bowel disease. In germline, CDR1 is SGHTA, CDR2 FQGNSA. This CDR3 contains 16 residues. No DNA is given; TCRdb re-called the 5' RACE reads and lists each CDR3 protein once. Its table records about 160,000 distinct CDR3 sequences. The source material was blood. This receptor was taken from a human donor with ulcerative colitis or Crohn's disease, or a healthy co-twin of an affected twin (not recorded which). The chain employs TRBV7-2 and TRBJ2-5; TCRdb's D call of TRBD2 is untestable without DNA. The chain's CDR3 is CASSIPAGGPSETQYF.